The following is a TCR beta chain sequence with its context. The source of the sample is a study of OX40 agonist ivuxolimab in advanced cancers. Across the study: Age averaged around 60 years (range roughly 20 to 90), and roughly 82% were male.

Germline CDR1 is MNHEY and CDR2 is SMNVEV (reference sequence). V was shortened by 3 bases and J by 0 bases, with 17 bases between the two germline ends. This CDR3 has 17 amino acids. Libraries were prepared by immunoSEQ multiplex PCR; TCRdb keeps only in-frame clonotypes and omits some of them. This sample carries more than 60,000 clones, about 85% of them seen once, and the ten largest clones take about 4%. The chain uses TRBV27 and TRBJ1-1, with D tentatively TRBD1 (5 bases). The receptor comes from an adult with an advanced solid tumor such as melanoma, head and neck, liver or kidney cancer. The sample was CD4+ or CD8+ T cells sorted from blood, taken in a trial of the OX40 agonist ivuxolimab. CDR3 DNA: TGTGCCAGCAGTTTGTTGGGAGGGGACCCGATGAACACTGAAGCTTTCTTT. It translates to CASSLLGGDPMNTEAFF.